The rows below give T cell receptor beta chains drawn from one sample of a study of CD8+ T cells in alopecia areata. The assay was immunoSEQ multiplex PCR, and TCRdb's table has in-frame clones only and misses some. The sample carries about 160,000 clones, under 70% recorded once. The sequenced sample was CD4+ T cells sorted from blood, obtained at week 4, from a patient treated with tofacitinib. The receptors were sampled from a human donor with alopecia areata. Both conserved end residues are part of each CDR3. Each record gives: D gene, V gene, clone size, J gene, CDR3 DNA, CDR3 protein. D genes are given only for firm matches. Clone size is stated in some rows and not others, as once, few, many or a class when expanded.

>.|TRBV30|.|TRBJ1-1
TGTGCCTGGAGTTTAGGTTCGAACACTGAAGCTTTCTTT
CAWSLGSNTEAFF
>TRBD1|TRBV5-1|once|TRBJ2-5
TGCGCCAGCAGCCCTTCGGGACAGCGGGAGACCCAGTACTTC
CASSPSGQRETQYF
>.|TRBV29-1|.|TRBJ1-2
TGCAGCGTTCTCTCCGACAGCAACTATGGCTACACCTTC
CSVLSDSNYGYTF
>TRBD1|TRBV9|.|TRBJ2-1
TGTGCCAGCAGCGCCTCGGGACAGGGGAATCTGCAGTTCTTC
CASSASGQGNLQFF
>.|TRBV29-1|.|TRBJ1-4
TGCAGCGTTGAAGGGGGGGCTCCCTTTAATGAAAAACTGTTTTTT
CSVEGGAPFNEKLFF
>TRBD1|TRBV5-4|few|TRBJ1-2
TGTGCCAGCAGCTTAACAGGGGGCTTGTGGGGCTACACCTTC
CASSLTGGLWGYTF
>TRBD1|TRBV29-1|.|TRBJ2-3
TGCAGCGTTCCCGGGACAGGGCTTGGAGATACGCAGTATTTT
CSVPGTGLGDTQYF
>TRBD1|TRBV14|few|TRBJ1-4
TGTGCCAGCAGCTACCGACAGGGCACTAATGAAAAACTGTTTTTT
CASSYRQGTNEKLFF
>TRBD1|TRBV29-1|.|TRBJ2-5
TGCAGCGTTGAAGACAACAGGGGGCTTGGAGAGACCCAGTACTTC
CSVEDNRGLGETQYF
>TRBD1|TRBV2|.|TRBJ2-3
TGTGCCAGCAACGGACAGGGTCCGGATACGCAGTATTTT
CASNGQGPDTQYF
>.|TRBV29-1|.|TRBJ1-2
TGCAGCGCTCGACAGGCCGTGGGGGGCTACACCTTC
CSARQAVGGYTF
>.|TRBV15|few|TRBJ1-1
TGTGCCACCAGCAGTCAACAGGACGTCACTGAAGCTTTCTTT
CATSSQQDVTEAFF
>.|TRBV19|.|TRBJ1-2
TGTGCCAGTAGGGACGGTGCCTATGGCTACACCTTC
CASRDGAYGYTF
>.|TRBV5-1|few|TRBJ2-5
TGCGCCAGCAGTCAACGAACCCTAGAGACCCAGTACTTC
CASSQRTLETQYF
>.|TRBV29-1|.|TRBJ1-2
TGCAGCGCTATCGGGAGGGTCGGCTACACCTTC
CSAIGRVGYTF
>.|TRBV18|few|TRBJ2-7
TGTGCCAGCTCATCCAGACAGGCACAATCCTACGAGCAGTACTTC
CASSSRQAQSYEQYF
>.|TRBV25-1|.|TRBJ1-6
TGTGCCAGCAGTGAGGACCGTGATAATTCACCCCTCCACTTT
CASSEDRDNSPLHF
>.|TRBV9|.|TRBJ1-5
TGTGCCAGCAGCGTAGGGACAGAACGGCCCCAGCATTTT
CASSVGTERPQHF
>.|TRBV30|.|TRBJ2-7
TGTGCCTGGAGTGTGGGGCCCTACGAGCAGTACTTC
CAWSVGPYEQYF
>TRBD2|TRBV5-1|.|TRBJ2-5
TGCGCCAGCAGCTTGGGTGCTAGCGGTGAAGAGACCCAGTACTTC
CASSLGASGEETQYF
>.|TRBV25-1|.|TRBJ1-1
TGTGCCAGCAGTGAAGTGAGGCAGGTTGAAGCTTTCTTT
CASSEVRQVEAFF
>.|TRBV30|.|TRBJ1-1
TGTGCCTGGAGTGTAACCACTGAAGCTTTCTTT
CAWSVTTEAFF
>.|TRBV29-1|.|TRBJ2-2
TGCAGCGTTAGAGAGAGCACCGGGGAGCTGTTTTTT
CSVRESTGELFF
>TRBD1|TRBV10-3|.|TRBJ1-3
TGTGCCATCAGTGACGGGACAGGGACTGGAAACACCATATATTTT
CAISDGTGTGNTIYF
>.|TRBV5-7|.|TRBJ2-2
TGTGCCAGCAGCTTGGTTCACGTTAACACCGGGGAGCTGTTTTTT
CASSLVHVNTGELFF
>TRBD2|TRBV30|.|TRBJ2-7
TGTGCCTGGAGCCTAACCCGGACTAGCGCAAACTACGAGCAGTACTTC
CAWSLTRTSANYEQYF
>.|TRBV29-1|.|TRBJ1-1
TGCAGCGTTTCAAGGCAGGGAGGCACTGAAGCTTTCTTT
CSVSRQGGTEAFF
>.|TRBV4-3|.|TRBJ1-1
TGCGCCAGCAGCCAAGGCAATAACAGAAACACTGAAGCTTTCTTT
CASSQGNNRNTEAFF
>TRBD1|TRBV2|few|TRBJ2-5
TGTGCCAGCAGTAGGGACAGGGATGGGACCCAGTACTTC
CASSRDRDGTQYF
>.|TRBV5-1|few|TRBJ2-7
TGCGCCAGCAGCCGGGACTCTACGGACGAGCAGTACTTC
CASSRDSTDEQYF
>TRBD1|TRBV4-2|.|TRBJ1-2
TGTGCCAGCAGCCAAGTTCCCGCCCCGGGACAGGGGGTCTATGGCTACACCTTC
CASSQVPAPGQGVYGYTF
>.|TRBV5-1|.|TRBJ2-6
TGCGCCAGCAGCTTGTGGGCAAATAGGGGAGCCAACGTCCTGACTTTC
CASSLWANRGANVLTF
>.|TRBV5-1|once|TRBJ2-5
TGCGCCAGCAGCTTGGAGGCTTCGGAAGAGACCCAGTACTTC
CASSLEASEETQYF
>.|TRBV29-1|.|TRBJ1-2
TGCAGCGTTCGAAATCGAGGCTATGGCTACACCTTC
CSVRNRGYGYTF
>TRBD1|TRBV7-9|few|TRBJ2-5
TGTGCCAGCAGCTTCGGGACAGGGGCCAGAGAGACCCAGTACTTC
CASSFGTGARETQYF
>.|TRBV19|.|TRBJ2-7
TGTGCCAGTAGTATTTCGGGCACCACGGAGGAGCAGTACTTC
CASSISGTTEEQYF
>.|TRBV7-9|.|TRBJ1-1
TGTGCCAGCAGCTTAGCGATACGGAACACTGAAGCTTTCTTT
CASSLAIRNTEAFF
>.|TRBV6-5|.|TRBJ2-1
TGTGCCAGCAGTCCGTGGGGGCCATACAATGAGCAGTTCTTC
CASSPWGPYNEQFF
>.|TRBV23-1|.|TRBJ1-4
TGCGCCAGCAGTGATCTGCGGGAACTGTTTTTT
CASSDLRELFF
>.|TRBV10-3|few|TRBJ1-2
TGTGCCATCAGTGAGACAGGTGGCTACACCTTC
CAISETGGYTF
>.|TRBV30|.|TRBJ2-5
TGTGCCTGGGGGTGGGGCTTCCAACCACTAGAGACCCAGTACTTC
CAWGWGFQPLETQYF
>.|TRBV29-1|.|TRBJ2-5
TGCAGCGTTGAGAGGGGGCAAGAGACCCAGTACTTC
CSVERGQETQYF
>.|TRBV30|.|TRBJ1-6
TGTGCCTGGAGTGATGGGGGTCGCGATTCACCCCTCCACTTT
CAWSDGGRDSPLHF